A selection of T cell receptor beta chains follows, all from one sample in a study of blood T cell repertoires in COVID-19. TCRdb's copy holds only in-frame clones and misses some; the assay was immunoSEQ multiplex PCR. This table has some 200,000 clones, approximately 86% appearing once. Input material: peripheral blood. The receptor set was obtained from a man between 65 and 80 years old with acute or convalescent COVID-19. The CDR3 runs from the conserved cysteine through the conserved F or W. D genes are given only for firm matches. Clone size appears in some rows only: once, few, many, or a class for an expanded clone.

>TRBJ2-3|NA|NA|TRBV4-2
TGTGCCAGCAGCCAAGGGCTAGCGACAGATACGCAGTATTTT
CASSQGLATDTQYF
>TRBJ2-7|NA|NA|TRBV5-6
TGTGCCAGCAGCCCGGGACAACCCGGCGACGAGCAGTACTTC
CASSPGQPGDEQYF
>TRBJ1-1|NA|TRBD1|TRBV10-1
TGCGCCAGCAGTGAGGCAGGGGGAAGAGCTTTCTTT
CASSEAGGRAFF
>TRBJ2-3|NA|NA|TRBV3-1/TRBV3-2
TGTGCCAGCAGCCAAGAGAGATTCCGGGGCACAGATACGCAGTATTTT
CASSQERFRGTDTQYF
>TRBJ1-2|NA|TRBD1|TRBV7-3
TGTGCCAGCAGCCCCACATCTGACAGGGCCTATGGCTACACCTTC
CASSPTSDRAYGYTF
>TRBJ1-3|NA|TRBD1|TRBV7-2
TGTGCCAGCAGCCGCACAGGGGTTGCTGGAAACACCATATATTTT
CASSRTGVAGNTIYF
>TRBJ1-6|NA|TRBD1|TRBV5-1
TGCGCCAGCAGCCCCTTCGACAGGGGCTCATCACCCCTCCACTTT
CASSPFDRGSSPLHF
>TRBJ1-2|NA|TRBD1|TRBV19
TGTGCCAGTACCAATGGGGGACAGTACTATGGCTACACCTTC
CASTNGGQYYGYTF
>TRBJ2-6|few|NA|TRBV5-4
TGTGCCAGCAGCTTGGACAGGGTTACTGGGGCCAACGTCCTGACTTTC
CASSLDRVTGANVLTF
>TRBJ1-4|NA|NA|TRBV5-6
TGTGCCAGCAGTTCCCGGACGGGGGAAAAACTGTTTTTT
CASSSRTGEKLFF
>TRBJ2-1|few|TRBD2|TRBV11-2
TGTGCCAGCAGCTTAACAGTGACTAGCGGGAGATATGAGCAGTTCTTC
CASSLTVTSGRYEQFF
>TRBJ1-5|NA|TRBD1|TRBV3-1/TRBV3-2
TGTGCCAGCAGCCAACTCCAGGGGGCTGGGCAGCCCCAGCATTTT
CASSQLQGAGQPQHF
>TRBJ2-7|few|TRBD2|TRBV7-9
TGTGCCAGCAGCCCAACCGGGACTAGCGGGCCCTTAGAGCAGTACTTC
CASSPTGTSGPLEQYF
>TRBJ1-2|NA|NA|TRBV24-1
TGTGCCACCAGTGATTTCGTATCCAACTATGGCTACACCTTC
CATSDFVSNYGYTF
>TRBJ2-2|NA|NA|TRBV6-2/TRBV6-3
TGTGCCAGCAGTTACTGGGGACACATGAACACCGGGGAGCTGTTTTTT
CASSYWGHMNTGELFF
>TRBJ1-3|few|NA|TRBV20-1
TGCAGTGCTAGTGTTTACACTGGAAACACCATATATTTT
CSASVYTGNTIYF
>TRBJ1-2|once|TRBD1|TRBV7-9
TGTGCCAGCAGTAGGTGGGGACAGGGGTTCTCCTATGGCTACACCTTC
CASSRWGQGFSYGYTF
>TRBJ2-2|few|TRBD2|TRBV9
TGTGCCAGCAGTGATAGTCGCGGACTAGCGGCCTACACCGGGGAGCTGTTTTTT
CASSDSRGLAAYTGELFF